These T cell receptor beta chains were read from a single sample in a study of Graves' ophthalmopathy and Graves' hyperthyroidism. TCRdb reprocessed the multiplex PCR reads with MiXCR, giving one entry per CDR3 protein. The table has under 800,000 distinct CDR3 sequences, about a fifth seen once; the top ten hold more than 5.5%. The sequencing sample was made of peripheral blood. The receptors shown here come from a woman aged 18-30 years with stable Graves' hyperthyroidism. Some clones in this sample may be carry-over from other donors' samples. Both conserved end residues are part of each CDR3. A D gene is named only where the DNA matches it firmly. Only part of the rows carry a size: once, few, many, or a class if the clone is expanded.

V gene,D gene,J gene,clone size,CDR3 DNA,CDR3 protein
TRBV7-9,TRBD2,TRBJ2-5,many,TGTGCCAGCAGCCGTATCGGGACTAGCGGGAGACAAGAGACCCAGTACTTC,CASSRIGTSGRQETQYF
TRBV6-5,-,TRBJ1-1,many,TGTGCCAGCAGAACCGACAGGACGAACACTGAAGCTTTCTTT,CASRTDRTNTEAFF
TRBV28,-,TRBJ1-2,many,TGTGCCAGCAGCGGGACCGTTGGCTACACCTTC,CASSGTVGYTF
TRBV7-9,-,TRBJ1-1,many,TGTGCCAGCAGCTTAATTCTGGTAACGAACACTGAAGCTTTCTTT,CASSLILVTNTEAFF
TRBV12-3/TRBV12-4,-,TRBJ2-4,many,TGTGCCAGCAGTTGGGACCCCTTGGAGAACATTCAGTACTTC,CASSWDPLENIQYF
TRBV10-3,-,TRBJ1-3,many,TGTGCCATCAGGAGGGGCGACTCTGGAAACACCATATATTTT,CAIRRGDSGNTIYF
TRBV7-8,TRBD2,TRBJ2-7,many,TGTGCCAGCAGCTTAGCGTGGCGGGGGGTTATCTACGAGCAGTACTTC,CASSLAWRGVIYEQYF
TRBV12-3/TRBV12-4,-,TRBJ1-1,few,TGTGCCAGCAGCCCCGACTTTACTACTGAAGCTTTCTTT,CASSPDFTTEAFF
TRBV6-5,TRBD1,TRBJ2-5,-,TGTGCCAGCAGTTGGCTCGGGACAGGGAAGACCCAGTACTTC,CASSWLGTGKTQYF
TRBV15,-,TRBJ2-7,many,TGTGCCACCAGCTCCCTTAGGAGTGTCCCCTACGGGCAGTACTTC,CATSSLRSVPYGQYF
TRBV28,-,TRBJ2-4,many,TGTGCCAGCAGTTTGCGGAGGAGGGTGGCGGCCAAAAACATTCAGTACTTC,CASSLRRRVAAKNIQYF
TRBV3-1,TRBD1,TRBJ1-1,many,TGTGCCAGCAGCCAAGGGGCGGGACAGGGGAACACTGAAGCTTTCTTT,CASSQGAGQGNTEAFF
TRBV28,TRBD1,TRBJ1-5,-,TGTGCCAGCTCTGACTTACCGGGACAGGGGGCGGGCTGGCGCCAGCATTTT,CASSDLPGQGAGWRQHF
TRBV27,-,TRBJ1-5,few,TGTGCCAGCAGTTTAAGGGGTTATCAGCCCCAGCATTTT,CASSLRGYQPQHF
TRBV6-1,-,TRBJ2-7,-,TGTGCCAGCAGTGAAGGCAGGGGATCCTACGAGCAGTACTTC,CASSEGRGSYEQYF
TRBV30,-,TRBJ1-5,-,TGTGCCTGGAGTGCAATCGGGTTCAATCAGCCCCAGCATTTT,CAWSAIGFNQPQHF
TRBV27,-,TRBJ1-3,many,TGTGCCAGCAGTCCCAGCGTCAGGGTCGGAAACACCATATATTTT,CASSPSVRVGNTIYF
TRBV12-3/TRBV12-4,-,TRBJ1-2,many,TGTGCCAGCAGTTTAGGTCTCTATGGCTACACCTTC,CASSLGLYGYTF
TRBV20-1,-,TRBJ1-1,once,TGCAGTGCTTCTCGTGAGCCAGGTGAGAACACTGAAGCTTTCTTT,CSASREPGENTEAFF
TRBV9,-,TRBJ2-7,many,TGTGCCAGCAGCGTAGGATCATCCAGGCCCGGCGGCGGTAACTACGAGCAGTACTTC,CASSVGSSRPGGGNYEQYF
TRBV7-2,-,TRBJ1-6,-,TGTGCCAGCGGACAACAGGAACTGGCACACCTCCACTTT,CASGQQELAHLHF
TRBV28,TRBD1,TRBJ1-1,many,TGTGCCAGCAGGGACAGGGTTCTGAACACTGAAGCTTTCTTT,CASRDRVLNTEAFF
TRBV30,-,TRBJ2-2,-,TGTGCCTGGAATCGGGGCCCGGGGTCCGGGGAGCTGTTTTTT,CAWNRGPGSGELFF
TRBV12-3/TRBV12-4,TRBD1,TRBJ1-1,few,TGTGCCAGCACCCTGGGACAGGGATCGTGGACTGAAGCTTTCTTT,CASTLGQGSWTEAFF
TRBV6-5,-,TRBJ2-7,many,TGTGCCAGCAGTTACCGAACCATTGGTAGCTCCTACGAGCAGTACTTC,CASSYRTIGSSYEQYF
TRBV15,TRBD1,TRBJ1-2,many,TGTGCCACCAGCAGAGCCCTTAGGACAGGGAGCTCGGGCTATGGCTACACCTTC,CATSRALRTGSSGYGYTF
TRBV30,-,TRBJ1-1,-,TGTGCCTGGAGATACCAGGGACCAGGAATGAACACTGAAGCTTTCTTT,CAWRYQGPGMNTEAFF
TRBV28,-,TRBJ1-2,once,TGTGCCAGCACCTCCCCCTCCTGGTGGAACTATGGCTACACCTTC,CASTSPSWWNYGYTF
TRBV12-3/TRBV12-4,-,TRBJ2-7,few,TGTGCCAGCAGTTTTCTGGTCTCCTACGAGCAGTACTTC,CASSFLVSYEQYF
TRBV6-4,TRBD2,TRBJ2-5,few,TGTGCCAGCAGTGACTCTAGCGGGGGACAAGAGACCCAGTACTTC,CASSDSSGGQETQYF
TRBV12-5,TRBD2,TRBJ2-2,many,TGTGCTAGTGGTTTGACGGCGGGAGAAAAGGACGGGGAGCTGTTTTTT,CASGLTAGEKDGELFF
TRBV28,-,TRBJ1-5,many,TGTGCCCTACGAGATGGGGGGGGTAATCAGCCCCAGCATTTT,CALRDGGGNQPQHF
TRBV11-2,-,TRBJ2-3,-,TGTGCCAGCAGCTTAATAGCGACCGTGGGCACAGATACGCAGTATTTT,CASSLIATVGTDTQYF
TRBV5-1,TRBD1,TRBJ2-7,few,TGCGCCAGCAGCTCTGTGGATCCCGGGACAGAAAGGCTTGCCGCCTACGAGCAGTACTTC,CASSSVDPGTERLAAYEQYF
TRBV6-7,TRBD2,TRBJ2-5,-,TGTGCCAGCAGTCCGACGGGCCGCGGGGGGAATAAAGAGACCCAGTACTTC,CASSPTGRGGNKETQYF
TRBV14,-,TRBJ2-5,few,TGTGCCAGCAGCCAAGATCAGGGGAGAAAGACCCAGTACTTC,CASSQDQGRKTQYF
TRBV5-1,TRBD1,TRBJ2-3,many,TGCGCCAGCAGCTCGGACAGTACCAAGGGGGCACCACGCACAGATACGCAGTATTTT,CASSSDSTKGAPRTDTQYF
TRBV4-1,TRBD1,TRBJ1-1,many,TGCGCCAGCAGCCAAGATGTTGTCAGGACAGGGGATACTGAAGCTTTCTTT,CASSQDVVRTGDTEAFF
TRBV25-1,TRBD1,TRBJ1-6,-,TGTGCCAGCAGTGGCGATCAGGGGGCAAGCTCACCCCTCCACTTT,CASSGDQGASSPLHF
TRBV4-1,-,TRBJ1-5,many,TGCGCCAGCAGCCAGGAGTTCAATCAGCCCCAGCATTTT,CASSQEFNQPQHF
TRBV20-1,TRBD2,TRBJ2-2,many,TGCAGTGCTAGCAGGCTAGCGGGAACCGGGGAGCTGTTTTTT,CSASRLAGTGELFF
TRBV6-1,-,TRBJ1-6,many,TGTGCCAGCAGTGGGAGGGGGGCGGATTCACCCCTCCACTTT,CASSGRGADSPLHF